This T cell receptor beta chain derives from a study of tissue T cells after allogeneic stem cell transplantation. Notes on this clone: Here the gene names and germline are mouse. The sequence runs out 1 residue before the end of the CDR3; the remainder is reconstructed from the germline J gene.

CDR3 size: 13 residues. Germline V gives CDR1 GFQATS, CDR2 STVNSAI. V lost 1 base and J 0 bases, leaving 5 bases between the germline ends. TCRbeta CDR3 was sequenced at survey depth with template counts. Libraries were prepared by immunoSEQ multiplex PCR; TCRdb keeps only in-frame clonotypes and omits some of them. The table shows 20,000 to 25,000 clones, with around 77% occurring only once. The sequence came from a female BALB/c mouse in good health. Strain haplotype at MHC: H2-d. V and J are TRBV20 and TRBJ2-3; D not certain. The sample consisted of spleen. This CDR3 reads CGARATSAETLYF. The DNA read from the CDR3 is TGTGGTGCTAGGGCCACTAGTGCAGAAACGCTGTAT.